A selection of T cell receptor beta chains follows, all from one sample in a study of human T cells and chemical hapten exposure. TCRdb reanalysed the RACE reads using MiXCR and keeps one entry per CDR3 protein. The table lists about 120,000 distinct CDR3 sequences, roughly 15% of them singletons, with 0.9% to 0.95% in the top ten. The sample in question was whole blood, obtained in connection with sensitization to the hapten diphenylcyclopropenone (DPC). These receptors came from a young man with alopecia areata. Some clones in this sample may be carry-over from other donors' samples. CDR3s include the opening cysteine and the closing phenylalanine or tryptophan. D genes are given only for firm matches. Size is omitted from some rows. Given values are once, few, many or a class for expanded clones.

clone size	V gene	D gene	J gene	CDR3 DNA	CDR3 protein
few	TRBV7-9	-	TRBJ2-3	TGTGCCAGCAGCTTTTTCACTGTCACAGATACGCAGTATTTT	CASSFFTVTDTQYF
few	TRBV12-3/TRBV12-4	-	TRBJ2-5	TGTGCCAGCAGTTTTATACAAGAGACCCAGTACTTC	CASSFIQETQYF
many	TRBV20-1	-	TRBJ2-3	TGCAGTGCTAGGGCCGGGACACCAAGCACAGATACGCAGTATTTT	CSARAGTPSTDTQYF
few	TRBV7-3	-	TRBJ2-4	TGTGCCAGCAGCTCCTTACAACAGGGCGACATTCAGTACTTC	CASSSLQQGDIQYF
-	TRBV20-1	-	TRBJ1-5	TGCAGTGTCGGGTTGGGCAGAACCAGGGATCAGCCCCAGCATTTT	CSVGLGRTRDQPQHF
-	TRBV21-1	-	TRBJ2-3	TGTGCCAGCAGCCGTATGTGGGACCGAGACCCGGATACGCAGTATTTT	CASSRMWDRDPDTQYF
few	TRBV18	-	TRBJ2-5	TGTGCCAGCTCACCACCGTCTCCACGAAAGGAGACCCAGTACTTC	CASSPPSPRKETQYF
many	TRBV7-9	-	TRBJ1-3	TGTGCCAGCAGCCATAGATCTAACTCTGGAAACACCATATATTTT	CASSHRSNSGNTIYF
few	TRBV10-3	TRBD1	TRBJ1-5	TGTGCCATCAGTGAACCGGGACAGGACACTAATCAGCCCCAGCATTTT	CAISEPGQDTNQPQHF
-	TRBV5-1	-	TRBJ1-1	TGCGCCAGCAGCCCAATTATCAACCCGGGGACTGAAGCTTTCTTT	CASSPIINPGTEAFF
many	TRBV12-3/TRBV12-4	-	TRBJ2-5	TGTGCCAGCAGTTCTCAGGGGTTAGAGACCCAGTACTTC	CASSSQGLETQYF
-	TRBV5-4	TRBD2	TRBJ2-1	TGTGCCAGCAGCTTGGAACTAGCGGGGGGGCATGAGCAGTTCTTC	CASSLELAGGHEQFF
-	TRBV29-1	-	TRBJ2-7	TGCAGCGTCGAAGCGGACGGCGAACACTACGAGCAGTACTTC	CSVEADGEHYEQYF
-	TRBV9	TRBD1	TRBJ1-1	TGTGCCAGCAGCGCCGGAGGACAGGGAGACACTGAAGCTTTCTTT	CASSAGGQGDTEAFF
few	TRBV2	-	TRBJ2-1	TGTGCCAGCAGTGATGGCATGAGGAGCTCCTACAATGAGCAGTTCTTC	CASSDGMRSSYNEQFF
few	TRBV18	-	TRBJ1-1	TGTGCCAGCTCACCACTTCGCGGCGAGAACACTGAAGCTTTCTTT	CASSPLRGENTEAFF
-	TRBV27	TRBD2	TRBJ2-4	TGTGCCAGCAGTCCCCGGCTAGGGACTACGGACATTCAGTACTTC	CASSPRLGTTDIQYF
few	TRBV5-4	-	TRBJ1-4	TGTGCCAGCAGCTTTCTGTCAGAGCCCCATGAAAAACTGTTTTTT	CASSFLSEPHEKLFF
few	TRBV6-5	-	TRBJ1-6	TGTGCCAGCAGTTACTCGACCCGGACGGAATATAATTCACCCCTCCACTTT	CASSYSTRTEYNSPLHF